This T cell receptor (beta chain) was recorded in a study of CD8 T cells in ankylosing spondylitis. TCR beta libraries were made by quantitative 5'-RACE with molecular barcodes. TCRdb itself ran the 5' RACE reads through MiXCR, one entry per CDR3 protein. The data hold fewer than 200,000 distinct CDR3 sequences, with approximately 20% observed a single time. Study-level findings and limits: Relatively scarce in peripheral blood, disease-linked clones were CD8+. Matched ankylosing spondylitis synovial fluid reportedly showed significant enrichment of disease-linked clones. Typical of ankylosing spondylitis blood, it appeared, was a TCR beta motif of several highly homologous variants.

This clonotype was counted between two and nine times. Its target is not known. Material for sequencing was blood, either unsorted or a sorted T cell fraction (not recorded which). The TCR comes from a male donor with ankylosing spondylitis or in good health (not recorded which).

CDR3 amino acids: CASRGGGSIQYF. CDR3 DNA sequence: TGTGCCAGCAGAGGCGGAGGTAGCATTCAGTACTTC. This chain uses TRBV28 with TRBJ2-4, with D perhaps TRBD2 (5 bases). CDR3 length: 12 residues. CDR1 is MDHEN, CDR2 SYDVKM, per germline. V lost 6 bases to trimming and J lost 9 bases, with 12 bases between them.